This TCR beta chain was identified during a study of T cells in Graves' hyperthyroidism and ophthalmopathy. Whole-study results and caveats: Most thyroid clonotypes with frequency above 0.001 were detected in blood. Patients with ophthalmopathy were separated from those with stable hyperthyroidism by a 13 V-J model.

It was around 10 ml of fresh peripheral blood that supplied the PBMCs. This clonotype was recorded many times. The antigen remains undetermined. V was pared by 9 bases and J by 1 base, with 11 bases between. Per the germline V gene, CDR1 is KGHDR and CDR2 is SFDVKD. CDR3 size: 13 residues. RNA transcripts yielded amplified TCR beta CDR3 regions. Using the HTBI primer set, a first-round RT-PCR was run on the TCR CDR3. TCRdb redid the calling of the multiplex PCR reads with MiXCR, one entry per CDR3 protein. The sample lists around 190,000 distinct CDR3 sequences, about 17% occurring once. The specimen sequenced was blood. This clonotype was sampled from a woman in her forties or fifties with Graves' hyperthyroidism. V and J are TRBV24-1 and TRBJ1-1; perhaps TRBD1 as D (6 bases). CDR3 coding DNA: TGTGCCACCGGTTCGACAGGGAACACTGAAGCTTTCTTT. Protein product: CATGSTGNTEAFF.